The 27 T cell receptor beta chains below come from one sample, sequenced in a study of T-cell reconstitution after alpha-beta-depleted transplantation in children. TCRbeta library construction was performed incorporating unique molecular identifiers. One entry per CDR3 protein results from TCRdb running MiXCR on the PCR reads. The sample holds around 450,000 distinct CDR3 sequences, 16% seen once. The starting material was PBMCs, mostly from graft donor cells, obtained 360 days after TCRalphabeta/CD19-depleted stem cell transplant. These receptors were obtained from a boy in the first two years of life who had a stem cell transplant for Wiskott-Aldrich syndrome, so the T cells may come from the graft donor.

The V call is TRBV19, the J call TRBJ1-5, with D maybe TRBD1 (6 bases). The V and J ends lost 3 bases and 0 bases respectively, with 12 bases between them. CDR3 length: 16 residues. CDR1 LNHDA and CDR2 SQIVND come from the germline V gene (reference sequence). CDR3 coding DNA: TGTGCCAGTAGTATCCGGACAGACCGTAGCAATCAGCCCCAGCATTTT. Residues: CASSIRTDRSNQPQHF.

The chain couples TRBV25-1 to TRBJ2-1; no clear D. The V end was cut by 3 bases, the J end by 5 bases, with 5 bases between. Germline assignment: CDR1 MGHDK and CDR2 SYGVNS. The CDR3 runs 12 residues. The CDR3 reads CASSDLNNEQFF. The DNA of the CDR3 is TGTGCCAGCAGTGACCTCAACAATGAGCAGTTCTTC. Drawing the rest from reference TRBV25-1 and TRBJ2-1, the complete variable domain is EADIYQTPRYLVIGTGKKITLECSQTMGHDKMYWYQQDPGMELHLIHYSYGVNSTEKGDLSSESTVSRIRTEHFPLTLESARPSHTSQYLCASSDLNNEQFFGPGTRLTVL.

This clonotype was seen a few times. The J gene is TRBJ1-1, the V gene TRBV7-6, with D unclear. Germline V gives CDR1 SGHVS, CDR2 FNYEAQ. The CDR3 has 15 amino acids. The V gene lost 1 base and the J gene lost 1 base, with 10 bases spanning the gap. The CDR3, as DNA: TGTGCCAGCAGCTTAGAGAGGTTTGAGAACACTGAAGCTTTCTTT. Its translation: CASSLERFENTEAFF. The entire variable domain, with the rest obtained from reference TRBV7-6 and TRBJ1-1, is as follows: GAGVSQSPRYKVTKRGQDVALRCDPISGHVSLYWYRQALGQGPEFLTYFNYEAQQDKSGLPNDRFSAERPEGSISTLTIQRTEQRDSAMYRCASSLERFENTEAFFGQGTRLTVV.

A note on this clonotype: The conserved final phenylalanine or tryptophan is absent from the CDR3, which likely points to a read error. CDR3 in DNA: TGCGCCAGCAGACCCGGGGGAAGGGAGACCCAGTACTCC. Translated, it gives CASRPGGRETQYS. The V call is TRBV5-1, the J call TRBJ2-5, with D possibly being TRBD2 (6 bases). The CDR3 totals 13 residues. Germline CDR1 SGHRS, CDR2 YFSETQ. The V gene lost 5 bases and the J gene lost 5 bases, with 13 bases spanning the gap.

The chain couples TRBV15 to TRBJ1-2; D is unresolved. V dropped 1 base and J dropped 5 bases, with 8 bases sitting between them. The CDR3 loop spans 13 amino acids. Germline CDR1 is LNHNV and CDR2 is YYDKDF (reference sequence). In DNA, the CDR3 is TGTGCCACCAGCAGAGTCAGAGTATATGGCTACACCTTC. This sequence encodes CATSRVRVYGYTF.

The V and J genes are TRBV10-2 and TRBJ1-5; D is unclear. The CDR3 contains 17 residues. The germline gives CDR1 WSHSY, CDR2 SAAADI. The V end was cut by 5 bases, the J end by 2 bases, with 19 bases between. The CDR3 DNA reads TGCGCCAGCAGTTCCCGGGCCCTATCACCGCGCAATCAGCCCCAGCATTTT. Translated, it gives CASSSRALSPRNQPQHF.

The chain recombines TRBV6-5 with TRBJ2-6; the D gene is possibly TRBD2 (6 bases). Trimming removed 0 bases from V and 1 base from J, with 10 bases in between. CDR1 MNHEY and CDR2 SVGAGI come from the germline V gene. CDR3 length: 17 residues. CDR3 coding DNA: TGTGCCAGCAGTTACTCGGGGGGAAGGTCTGGGGCCAACGTCCTGACTTTC. Protein: CASSYSGGRSGANVLTF.

This clonotype was observed a handful of times. The rearrangement joins TRBV24-1 to TRBJ2-5; D is unclear. Germline lookup yields CDR1 KGHDR and CDR2 SFDVKD. This CDR3 comprises 13 residues. The V and J ends lost 4 bases and 5 bases respectively, with 10 bases between them. This CDR3 is CATSDPPGETQYF. Written as DNA, the CDR3 is TGTGCCACCAGTGACCCCCCGGGCGAGACCCAGTACTTC.

This clonotype was detected a few times. The V and J genes are TRBV29-1 and TRBJ2-1; D is possibly TRBD2 (8 bases). Germline V gene lookup returns CDR1 SQVTM and CDR2 ANQGSEA. The CDR3 has 18 residues. The V gene lost 4 bases and the J gene lost 7 bases, with 29 bases spanning the gap. The CDR3 loop reads CSVGRVRGGGRPGNEQFF. The CDR3 nucleotides read TGCAGCGTTGGGAGGGTTCGAGGGGGCGGGAGGCCCGGGAATGAGCAGTTCTTC.

CDR3 amino acids: CASSLSPGRDEQYF. The CDR3 nucleotides are TGTGCCAGCAGCTTATCCCCCGGGCGAGACGAGCAGTACTTC. The chain uses TRBV7-9 and TRBJ2-7; D remains ambiguous. CDR3 length: 14 residues. Germline CDR1 reads SEHNR; CDR2 reads FQNEAQ (reference sequence). V was trimmed by 2 bases and J by 5 bases, leaving 13 bases between them.

A few counts support this clonotype. V usage is TRBV2 and J usage is TRBJ2-2; possible D gene TRBD2, 7 bases. CDR3 length: 13 residues. The V end lost 7 bases, the J end lost 5 bases, and 11 bases lay between the germline ends. CDR1 SNHLY and CDR2 FYNNEI come from the germline V gene. The CDR3 loop is CASTGEGTGELFF. The CDR3 nucleotides are TGTGCCAGCACAGGGGAGGGGACCGGGGAGCTGTTTTTT.

The CDR3 DNA sequence: TGCGCCAGCAGCTTGGGTGACCGGGAAACACAAGAGACCCAGTACTTC. It yields the protein CASSLGDRETQETQYF. This chain connects TRBV5-1 to TRBJ2-5; perhaps TRBD2 as D (5 bases). V was shortened by 0 bases and J by 2 bases, with 14 bases between the two germline ends. CDR3 length: 16 amino acids. Germline-derived CDR1 and CDR2 are SGHRS and YFSETQ.

The chain links TRBV15 to TRBJ2-7; no definite D call. CDR1 is LNHNV and CDR2 is YYDKDF in the germline V gene (reference sequence). V lost 0 bases and J lost 3, with 9 bases in between. This CDR3 region has 14 residues. The CDR3 loop reads CATSRDIKRYEQYF. In DNA form, the CDR3 reads TGTGCCACCAGCAGAGATATCAAACGCTACGAGCAGTACTTC. Based on the CDR3 plus reference TRBV15 and TRBJ2-7, the full variable domain is DAMVIQNPRYQVTQFGKPVTLSCSQTLNHNVMYWYQQKSSQAPKLLFHYYDKDFNNEADTPDNFQSRRPNTSFCFLDIRSPGLGDTAMYLCATSRDIKRYEQYFGPGTRLTVT.

This clonotype showed up just a few times. The chain carries TRBV27 and TRBJ2-5, with 7 bases identical to TRBD1. The CDR3 covers 15 residues. Unmatched junction bases numbered 8, after V lost 2 bases and J lost 5 bases. Germline V lookup: CDR1 MNHEY, CDR2 SMNVEV (reference sequence). The CDR3 here is CASSLVPTGKETQYF. CDR3 DNA sequence: TGTGCCAGCAGTTTAGTCCCGACAGGGAAGGAGACCCAGTACTTC.

This clonotype has only a few counts. This chain connects TRBV7-6 to TRBJ2-1; D is perhaps TRBD2 (7 bases). Germline-derived CDR1 and CDR2 are SGHVS and FNYEAQ. Trimming removed 3 bases at V and 0 bases at J, with 18 bases between. The length of the CDR3 is 18 residues. The CDR3 is CASSFGRGGRSSYNEQFF. CDR3 sequence (DNA): TGTGCCAGCAGCTTCGGTAGGGGGGGCCGGAGCTCCTACAATGAGCAGTTCTTC.

This clonotype was detected only a few times. The V and J genes are TRBV4-3 and TRBJ1-5; D gene ambiguous. The germline V and J ends were trimmed by 0 bases and 0 bases, with 6 bases remaining between them. Germline values: CDR1 LGHNA, CDR2 YSLEER. This CDR3 comprises 15 residues. CDR3 region: CASSQDPYSNQPQHF. In nucleotides, the CDR3 is TGCGCCAGCAGCCAAGATCCGTATAGCAATCAGCCCCAGCATTTT.

This clonotype was counted a few times. The rearrangement links TRBV20-1 to TRBJ2-1; D remains ambiguous. V was cut by 4 bases and J by 0 bases, with 7 bases left in between. This CDR3 comprises 13 residues. Germline-derived CDR1 and CDR2 are DFQATT and SNEGSKA (reference sequence). The chain's CDR3 is CSAIDSSYNEQFF. The CDR3 nucleotides are TGCAGTGCTATCGATAGCTCCTACAATGAGCAGTTCTTC.

This clonotype was picked up a small number of times. The chain is built from TRBV18 and TRBJ1-2; no firm D call. This CDR3 region has 14 residues. V was cut by 6 bases and J by 3 bases, with 14 bases left in between. The V gene's germline CDR1 is KGHSH and CDR2 LQKENI. The DNA for the CDR3 is TGTGCCAGCTCCCCGAGAGGGAGAGACTATGGCTACACCTTC. It specifies CASSPRGRDYGYTF.

This clonotype turned up a few times. V gene TRBV20-1 combines with J gene TRBJ2-5, with D uncertain. The CDR3 covers 11 residues. Germline values: CDR1 DFQATT, CDR2 SNEGSKA (reference sequence). This chain's CDR3 is CTCAPRETQYF. CDR3 DNA: TGCACCTGTGCACCAAGGGAGACCCAGTACTTC.

The chain has TRBV7-8 and TRBJ2-5, with a weak D call TRBD2 (6 bases). The germline V gene has CDR1 SGHVS and CDR2 FQNEAQ. The CDR3 sequence is 14 residues long. Trimming removed 5 bases at V and 2 bases at J, with 12 bases between. The CDR3 DNA follows: TGTGCCAGCAGCCTCCGGGACTTTCAAGAGACCCAGTACTTC. This translates into CASSLRDFQETQYF.

The table lists this clonotype with a few counts. This chain joins TRBV11-2 and TRBJ2-5; TRBD2 matches at 13 bases. From germline, CDR1 is SGHAT and CDR2 FQNNGV. V was pared by 2 bases and J by 5 bases, with 14 bases of the junction left unmatched. This CDR3 region has 19 residues. The CDR3 spells CASSLFPLKTSGRMETQYF. In nucleotides, the CDR3 is TGTGCCAGCAGCTTATTTCCCTTAAAGACTAGCGGGAGGATGGAGACCCAGTACTTC.

J is TRBJ2-1 and V is TRBV29-1; TRBD2 matches 12 bases. V was pared by 4 bases and J by 7 bases, with 14 bases of the junction left unmatched. The CDR3 spans 17 residues. Germline values: CDR1 SQVTM, CDR2 ANQGSEA. CDR3 loop: CSVASPLGLAGRNEQFF. CDR3 bases: TGCAGCGTTGCAAGCCCACTCGGACTAGCGGGGAGGAATGAGCAGTTCTTC.

The chain uses TRBV24-1 and TRBJ2-3, with a possible D match to TRBD1 (6 bases). Germline V lookup: CDR1 KGHDR, CDR2 SFDVKD. The CDR3 loop spans 16 amino acids. V was cut by 3 bases and J by 1 base, with 13 bases left in between. The CDR3 protein is CATSDPRQDGTDTQYF. CDR3 sequence (DNA): TGTGCCACCAGTGATCCCCGACAGGATGGCACAGATACGCAGTATTTT.

The CDR3 protein is CASSSAGAPSYEQYF. CDR3 coding DNA: TGTGCCAGCAGCTCTGCGGGGGCCCCCAGCTACGAGCAGTACTTC. The chain carries TRBV5-5 and TRBJ2-7; TRBD2 might be the D (7 bases). The CDR3 runs 15 residues. V was trimmed by 3 bases and J by 3 bases, leaving 16 bases between them. Germline assignment: CDR1 SGHKS and CDR2 YYEKEE (reference sequence).

The chain joins TRBV29-1 to TRBJ2-3; 10 nucleotides agree with TRBD2. J lost 0 bases, V lost 4 bases, and 16 bases had no gene match. Germline V gene lookup returns CDR1 SQVTM and CDR2 ANQGSEA. This CDR3 has 19 residues. The CDR3 sequence is CSVGAGLAGDRWSTDTQYF. CDR3 bases: TGCAGCGTTGGGGCGGGCCTAGCGGGGGATCGATGGAGCACAGATACGCAGTATTTT.

This clonotype appeared a few times. The chain employs TRBV9 and TRBJ2-1; D call uncertain. Trimming shortened V by 6 bases and J by 14 bases, and 9 bases separated the two germline ends. CDR1 and CDR2 (germline): SGDLS, YYNGEE. This CDR3 comprises 9 residues. The CDR3 here is CASTPVEFF. CDR3 nucleotides: TGTGCCAGCACCCCGGTGGAGTTCTTC.

This clonotype was found a few times. The chain joins TRBV12-3 or TRBV12-4 to TRBJ2-5, with TRBD2 matching over 11 bases. CDR3 length equals 17 residues. V gave up 5 bases and J gave up 5 bases; unmatched junction bases: 13. As DNA, the CDR3 is TGTGCCAGCAGTCCCACCCGACTAGCGGGGAAGGGGGAGACCCAGTACTTC. This translates into CASSPTRLAGKGETQYF.